The rows below give T cell receptor beta chains drawn from one sample of a study of spatial heterogeneity in lung cancer. TCRdb recomputed calls from the 5' RACE reads with MiXCR, one row per CDR3 protein. The sample consists of about 45,000 distinct CDR3 sequences, under 7.5% of them appearing once. Sequences were derived from PBMCs, sampled at surgery. These receptor sequences come from a female donor with early-stage non-small cell lung cancer. Each CDR3 is given with its conserved first and last residue. The D gene is left open where the match is weak. A clone size is listed for some rows: how often the clone was seen (once, few, many), or a class if it is expanded.

j_gene	abundance	v_gene	d_gene	CDR3nt	CDR3aa
TRBJ1-1	many	TRBV30	.	TGTGCCTGGAGTGGACAGGTCAACACTGAAGCTTTCTTT	CAWSGQVNTEAFF
TRBJ2-3	many	TRBV4-3	TRBD2	TGCGCCAGCAGCCACCCCGGGACTAAGGCGCAGTATTTT	CASSHPGTKAQYF
TRBJ2-3	few	TRBV28	TRBD2	TGTGCCAGTAGCAATAGCGGGGGGCGCACAGATACGCAGTATTTT	CASSNSGGRTDTQYF
TRBJ2-7	.	TRBV20-1	.	TGCAGTGCTAGAGACCCTCTCGCGGGGGCTCCCTCCTACGAGCAGTACTTC	CSARDPLAGAPSYEQYF
TRBJ2-5	.	TRBV12-3/TRBV12-4	TRBD2	TGTGCCAGCAGCTCCGGACTAGCGGGGACGACCCAGTACTTC	CASSSGLAGTTQYF
TRBJ1-5	many	TRBV5-1	.	TGCGCCAGCAGTCTTCAGGGCGCGATAAATCAGCCCCAGCATTTT	CASSLQGAINQPQHF
TRBJ1-2	few	TRBV7-2	TRBD1	TGTGCCAGCAGCTTGGGCTTAGGGGGCCAGGGCTACACCTTC	CASSLGLGGQGYTF
TRBJ1-5	.	TRBV7-2	.	TGTGCCAGCAGCTCCAACAGGGAGCCCCAGCATTTT	CASSSNREPQHF
TRBJ1-1	.	TRBV11-2	TRBD1	TGTGCCAGCAGCTCCAAATCCAGGGGGATCGGCACTGAAGCTTTCTTT	CASSSKSRGIGTEAFF
TRBJ1-5	many	TRBV11-2	TRBD1	TGTGCCAGCAGCTTAGAGACAGGGGGCAGGCAGCCCCAGCATTTT	CASSLETGGRQPQHF
TRBJ1-1	many	TRBV7-6	.	TGTGCCAGCAGCTTAGCGGACCGTGACACTGAAGCTTTCTTT	CASSLADRDTEAFF
TRBJ1-1	few	TRBV7-2	.	TGTGCCAGCGAACAGGGAAGAGCTTTCTTT	CASEQGRAFF
TRBJ2-3	many	TRBV7-9	.	TGTGCCGGCGTGACATTGGATACGCAGTATTTT	CAGVTLDTQYF
TRBJ2-1	many	TRBV20-1	TRBD2	TGCAGTGCTAGAGGTCTAGCGGGGGGGCAGAACCCCACTGAGCAGTTCTTC	CSARGLAGGQNPTEQFF
TRBJ1-1	many	TRBV4-1	.	TGCGCCAGCAGCCGGGGCCGTGAAGCTTTCTTT	CASSRGREAFF
TRBJ2-7	.	TRBV24-1	.	TGTGCCACCAGTGATGTGGACAGGGAGGGCGAGCAGTACTTC	CATSDVDREGEQYF
TRBJ2-5	.	TRBV6-1	TRBD1	TGTGCCAGCAGTGCCACCGGGACAGGTCGTTTTCAAGAGACCCAGTACTTC	CASSATGTGRFQETQYF
TRBJ2-7	many	TRBV28	TRBD1	TGTGCCAGCACCTGGACAGGGTTTCGCGAGCAGTACTTC	CASTWTGFREQYF
TRBJ1-5	few	TRBV5-5	.	TGTGCCAGCAGCCCCGGGACATGGGCCGGGCCCCAGCATTTT	CASSPGTWAGPQHF
TRBJ2-1	many	TRBV5-1	.	TGCGCCAGCAGCTTCCTCAGTAGCTCCTACAATGAGCAGTTCTTC	CASSFLSSSYNEQFF
TRBJ1-2	.	TRBV19	.	TGTGCCAGTAGTGCCTCCGACAGCGGACCCTATGGCTACACCTTC	CASSASDSGPYGYTF
TRBJ1-4	many	TRBV7-2	.	TGTGCCAGCAGCTTAGTGGTGGGAAAACTGTTTTTT	CASSLVVGKLFF
TRBJ2-2	many	TRBV9	TRBD2	TGTGCCAGCAGCGTAGCTTTTGGGACTAGTTATACCGAGCCCAACACCGGGGAGCTGTTTTTT	CASSVAFGTSYTEPNTGELFF
TRBJ2-7	few	TRBV20-1	.	TGCAGTGCTGCTGCGGGGGCCAACGAGCAGTACTTC	CSAAAGANEQYF
TRBJ2-7	many	TRBV10-3	.	TGTGCCCAGGGGAAGGGGGGAGCCTACGAGCAGTACTTC	CAQGKGGAYEQYF
TRBJ2-5	.	TRBV7-7	.	TGTGCTAGCAGCTTCGGACTAATGTACCAAGAGACCCAGTACTTC	CASSFGLMYQETQYF
TRBJ2-7	many	TRBV7-2	.	TGTGCCAGCAGCTTAGGGGGATTGGTGGCCTACGAGCAGTACTTC	CASSLGGLVAYEQYF
TRBJ1-5	.	TRBV20-1	TRBD1	TGCAGTGCTCCACAGGGGGCCAGCAACCAGCCCCAGCATTTT	CSAPQGASNQPQHF
TRBJ2-6	few	TRBV20-1	.	TGCAGTGCATACGGAGTCAGCTCTGGGGCCAACGTCCTGACTTTC	CSAYGVSSGANVLTF
TRBJ2-3	many	TRBV20-1	.	TGCAGTGCTAGCGGGGGGCCAGATACGCAGTATTTT	CSASGGPDTQYF
TRBJ2-1	many	TRBV9	.	TGTGCCAGCAGCGTAGGGACAGACACCTACAATGAGCAGTTCTTC	CASSVGTDTYNEQFF
TRBJ1-2	many	TRBV13	TRBD1	TGTGCCAGCAGCTCGACAGGGAACTATGGCTACACCTTC	CASSSTGNYGYTF
TRBJ1-3	many	TRBV10-3	.	TGTGCCATCAGTGAGTCAACCTCTGGAAACACCATATATTTT	CAISESTSGNTIYF
TRBJ2-7	few	TRBV28	TRBD1	TGTGCCAGCAGTGAACGGACAGGGAACCCCTACGAGCAGTACTTC	CASSERTGNPYEQYF
TRBJ1-1	many	TRBV7-9	TRBD1	TGTGCCAGCAGCGTAGGACAGGGAAGTAGAGAAGCTTTCTTT	CASSVGQGSREAFF
TRBJ2-3	.	TRBV7-7	.	TGTGCCAGCAGCTTAGTGGGAACAGATACGCAGTATTTT	CASSLVGTDTQYF
TRBJ1-4	.	TRBV5-1	.	TGCGCCAGCAGCTTGGACAGAAATAATGAAAAACTGTTTTTT	CASSLDRNNEKLFF
TRBJ1-2	many	TRBV20-1	.	TGCAGTGCCCCCGGACCGATTAACTATGGCTACACCTTC	CSAPGPINYGYTF
TRBJ1-2	many	TRBV18	.	TGTGCCAGCTCATCCAGACAGGCTGAAAACTATGGCTACACCTTC	CASSSRQAENYGYTF
TRBJ1-1	.	TRBV7-2	.	TGTGCCAGCAGCTTATCAGGGGCGACTGAAGCTTTCTTT	CASSLSGATEAFF
TRBJ2-1	many	TRBV6-5	.	TGTGCCAGCAGCCGCCCGGGGTTCCCTGATTTGGTTGAGCAGTTCTTC	CASSRPGFPDLVEQFF
TRBJ1-1	.	TRBV20-1	.	TGCAGTGCTAGAGATCGGCAGAACACTGAAGCTTTCTTT	CSARDRQNTEAFF
TRBJ2-2	many	TRBV7-2	.	TGTGCCAGCAGCCTGCCCGTGACCGGGGAGCTGTTTTTT	CASSLPVTGELFF
TRBJ2-5	.	TRBV6-6	.	TGTGCCAGCAGGGACTACGGGAGCGAGACCCAGTACTTC	CASRDYGSETQYF
TRBJ2-7	many	TRBV6-2/TRBV6-3	.	TGTGCCAGCAGTTATCCCCCAGGGCCCCCCTACGAGCAGTACTTC	CASSYPPGPPYEQYF
TRBJ1-1	.	TRBV20-1	.	TGCAGTGCTAAGGAAGGGGGAAGGACTGAAGCTTTCTTT	CSAKEGGRTEAFF
TRBJ2-7	.	TRBV20-1	.	TGCAGTGCTACCCTCCCAGCCTCCGAGCAGTACTTC	CSATLPASEQYF
TRBJ2-2	.	TRBV12-3/TRBV12-4	.	TGTGCCAGCAGTCTGCAGAACAGGGAGAACGGGGAGCTGTTTTTT	CASSLQNRENGELFF
TRBJ1-6	few	TRBV20-1	TRBD1	TGCAGTGCTAGGGCCAGGGACAGGGGTAGGGATTCACCCCTCCACTTT	CSARARDRGRDSPLHF
TRBJ1-3	few	TRBV10-3	.	TGTGCCATCAGTCCCACCGCTTCGTTTACTGGAAACACCATATATTTT	CAISPTASFTGNTIYF
TRBJ1-2	few	TRBV12-3/TRBV12-4	TRBD1	TGTGCCAGCAGTAGGACAGGGGATTCTAACTATGGCTACACCTTC	CASSRTGDSNYGYTF